This passage covers 29 T cell receptor beta chains from one sample sequenced in a study of beta chain features in type 1 diabetes (dated by TCRdb to 2017 to 2018). The library was generated by the immunoSEQ multiplex PCR assay. The entire amount of isolated RNA was reverse transcribed using the High Capacity cDNA Reverse Transcription Kit, so the sequenced TCRB transcripts were expressed ones. Not all clones reach the TCRdb copy of this immuneACCESS table, which keeps in-frame sequences only. Checked studies attribute under half of the gap to unresolved V genes and leave the rest unexplained. The sample records almost 350,000 clones, roughly a fifth of which are singletons. Around 0.04% of the sample is taken by the ten largest. Sample: naive CD4+ T cells from blood. The sample's cell subset or site label is to be understood as: true naive CD4+ T cells. The receptors were gathered from a woman under 30 in good health.

The chain is built from TRBV5-1 and TRBJ2-3; D might be TRBD2 (5 bases). Germline-derived CDR1 and CDR2 are SGHRS and YFSETQ. The CDR3 extends over 14 amino acids. V dropped 0 bases and J dropped 2 bases, with 7 bases sitting between them. The CDR3 loop is CASSLGEFTDTQYF. CDR3 sequence (DNA): TGCGCCAGCAGCTTGGGGGAGTTCACAGATACGCAGTATTTT.

In its sample, this clone was seen a few times. The rearrangement links TRBV7-9 to TRBJ1-1; the D gene is possibly TRBD1 (6 bases). Germline V gene lookup returns CDR1 SEHNR and CDR2 FQNEAQ (reference sequence). With 5 bases removed from V and 7 bases from J, the gap between germline ends came to 14 bases. The CDR3 covers 13 residues. For the CDR3, the DNA is TGTGCCAGCAGCCCCAGGCCAGGGGTTGAAGCTTTCTTT. This codes for CASSPRPGVEAFF.

There are a few counts of this clone. The V gene is TRBV19, the J gene TRBJ2-1; weak D call: TRBD2 (6 bases). V was clipped by 3 bases and J by 4 bases, with 16 bases between them. Germline V gene sequence: CDR1 LNHDA, CDR2 SQIVND (reference sequence). This CDR3 region has 16 residues. The CDR3 region is CASSMDSGPSYNEQFF. In DNA, the CDR3 is TGTGCCAGTAGTATGGATAGCGGACCATCGTACAATGAGCAGTTCTTC.

There are a few counts of this clone. The V call is TRBV10-3, the J call TRBJ2-5, with a possible D match to TRBD1 (6 bases). The CDR3 has 15 residues. V lost 2 bases and J 2 bases, leaving 12 bases between the germline ends. Germline assignment: CDR1 ENHRY and CDR2 SYGVKD. CDR3 sequence: CAISERQGSQETQYF. The CDR3 region has the DNA TGTGCCATCAGTGAGAGGCAGGGGAGTCAAGAGACCCAGTACTTC.

The chain uses TRBV30 and TRBJ2-3, with D possibly TRBD2 on 6 matching bases. The CDR3 consists of 16 residues. Germline V lookup: CDR1 GTSNPN, CDR2 SVGIG (reference sequence). V was shortened by 2 bases and J by 7 bases, with 22 bases between the two germline ends. CDR3 residues: CAWSQPLRDSRNTQYF. The DNA of the CDR3 is TGTGCCTGGAGTCAACCCTTGCGGGACTCCCGGAATACGCAGTATTTT.

V is TRBV6-5 and J is TRBJ2-7, with D maybe TRBD1 (6 bases). V shed 3 bases and J shed 2 bases, with 11 bases lying between them. From germline, CDR1 is MNHEY and CDR2 SVGAGI. This CDR3 comprises 14 residues. The CDR3 DNA follows: TGTGCCAGCAGTTATCGTGGGACAACCTACGAGCAGTACTTC. This sequence encodes CASSYRGTTYEQYF.

In its sample, this clone was seen a few times. The sample has other DNA sequences that encode this CDR3 too. The chain has TRBV30 and TRBJ2-3; maybe TRBD1 (5 bases). This CDR3 spans 13 amino acids. V was clipped by 1 base and J by 0 bases, with 5 bases between them. The germline V gene encodes CDR1 GTSNPN and CDR2 SVGIG (reference sequence). CDR3 amino acids: CAWSGGSTDTQYF. The CDR3, as DNA: TGTGCCTGGAGTGGGGGCAGCACAGATACGCAGTATTTT.

This clone was seen only a few times. V and J are TRBV7-2 and TRBJ2-1; TRBD1 matches 8 bases. The CDR3 runs 14 residues. Germline V gene sequence: CDR1 SGHTA, CDR2 FQGNSA. V was clipped by 5 bases and J by 8 bases; unmatched bases: 8. The CDR3 loop is CASSLYRGDDEQFF. The CDR3 coding sequence is TGTGCCAGCAGCCTTTACAGGGGGGACGATGAGCAGTTCTTC.

There are a few counts of this clone. CDR3 nucleotides: TGCAGCGTTGCCGAACCAGGGGGCCTCACTGAAGCTTTCTTT. Translation gives CSVAEPGGLTEAFF. This rearrangement joins TRBV29-1 to TRBJ1-1; TRBD1 agrees at 8 bases. Germline V gene lookup returns CDR1 SQVTM and CDR2 ANQGSEA. V shed 4 bases, J shed 4 bases, and the junction held 8 bases outside the gene matches. The CDR3 has 14 residues.

This clone was detected a few times. The germline gene is not matched at one end of the junction; a read error may be the cause. CDR3 loop: CASSLQGTTGELFF. The CDR3 DNA follows: TGTGCTAGCAGCTTACAGGGCACCACCGGGGAGCTGTTTTTT. This chain links TRBV7-7 with TRBJ2-2; tentative D call: TRBD1 (6 bases). CDR3 size: 14 residues. Germline lookup yields CDR1 SSHAT and CDR2 FNYEAQ (reference sequence).

The V call is TRBV5-1, the J call TRBJ1-1; D not certain. The CDR3 sequence is 12 residues long. Trimming took off 5 bases at V and 3 bases at J, with 8 bases between the two ends. CDR1 and CDR2 (germline): SGHRS, YFSETQ. CDR3: CASSDTYTEAFF. Here the CDR3 DNA reads TGCGCCAGCAGTGATACTTACACTGAAGCTTTCTTT.

The sample holds a few counts of this clone. Other DNA sequences in this specimen translate into the identical CDR3. This chain connects TRBV7-9 to TRBJ2-7, with 11 bases matching TRBD2. V lost 1 base, J lost 2 bases, and 1 base stayed unmatched. Germline V gives CDR1 SEHNR, CDR2 FQNEAQ (reference sequence). The CDR3 sequence is 15 residues long. CDR3 coding DNA: TGTGCCAGCAGCTTAGTACTAGCGGGAGCCTACGAGCAGTACTTC. Protein: CASSLVLAGAYEQYF.

The gene calls are TRBV18 and TRBJ2-5, with 9 bases fitting TRBD2. CDR1 and CDR2 (germline): KGHSH, LQKENI. The V gene end was trimmed by 6 bases and the J gene end by 2 bases; junction bases not matched to a gene: 7. The CDR3 runs to 15 residues. This chain's CDR3 is CASSLRAGGQETQYF. CDR3 bases: TGTGCCAGCTCGCTGAGAGCGGGGGGACAAGAGACCCAGTACTTC.

In this sample, this clone turned up a few times. V usage is TRBV5-1 and J usage is TRBJ2-3; 8 nucleotides line up with TRBD2. With V trimmed by 0 bases and J by 4 bases, 7 bases remained unmatched. Germline V CDR1 and CDR2: SGHRS, YFSETQ. CDR3 length: 16 residues. CDR3 DNA: TGCGCCAGCAGCTTGGCCGGCGGGAGGTTCCCAGATACGCAGTATTTT. It is translated as CASSLAGGRFPDTQYF.

The rearrangement links TRBV18 to TRBJ2-5; perhaps TRBD1 as D (6 bases). This CDR3 contains 14 residues. Between the trimmed V and J ends, which lost 6 bases and 1 base, there was a span of 12 bases. CDR1 and CDR2 (germline): KGHSH, LQKENI. This CDR3 reads CASSQDRLQETQYF. The CDR3 coding sequence is TGTGCCAGCTCCCAGGACAGACTCCAAGAGACCCAGTACTTC.

The chain combines TRBV30 with TRBJ1-3, with D possibly matching TRBD1 (6 bases). The germline CDR1 and CDR2 sequences are GTSNPN and SVGIG (reference sequence). The length of the CDR3 is 14 residues. V was cut by 1 base and J by 7 bases, with 14 bases left in between. CDR3 nucleotide sequence: TGTGCCTGGAGTGAGGGGGTAGTTGGGAACACCATATATTTT. Translation: CAWSEGVVGNTIYF.

V usage is TRBV4-1 and J usage is TRBJ1-5; 7 bases map to TRBD1. The CDR3 totals 15 residues. Germline CDR1 MGHRA, CDR2 YSYEKL. V shed 4 bases, J shed 3 bases, and the junction held 6 bases outside the gene matches. The CDR3 DNA sequence: TGCGCCAGCAGCCCGGGGGACAGAATCAATCAGCCCCAGCATTTT. Translation gives CASSPGDRINQPQHF.

The chain is built from TRBV4-2 and TRBJ2-3; D ambiguous. Trimming pared 2 bases from V and 4 bases from J, leaving 10 bases between. The CDR3 length is 14 residues. The V gene's germline CDR1 is LGHNA and CDR2 YNFKEQ. The CDR3 loop is CASSQSRRADTQYF. The CDR3 DNA is TGTGCCAGCAGCCAAAGTAGACGGGCAGATACGCAGTATTTT.

This chain joins TRBV5-1 and TRBJ2-7; possible D gene TRBD1, 7 bases. CDR1 and CDR2 from the germline V gene are SGHRS and YFSETQ. V was cut by 2 bases and J by 0 bases, with 9 bases left in between. This CDR3 spans 14 amino acids. The CDR3 region is CASSFQGGSYEQYF. In DNA form, the CDR3 reads TGCGCCAGCAGCTTCCAGGGGGGCTCCTACGAGCAGTACTTC.

This clone was seen a handful of times. This chain joins TRBV9 and TRBJ2-7; 9 nucleotides line up with TRBD2. This CDR3 region has 17 residues. V lost 4 bases, J lost 3 bases, and 14 bases stayed unmatched. Germline V lookup: CDR1 SGDLS, CDR2 YYNGEE. CDR3 coding DNA: TGTGCCAGCAGCTCTCAGTCGGTAGCGGGAGATCACTACGAGCAGTACTTC. Translation gives CASSSQSVAGDHYEQYF.

This clone occurred a few times. This chain links TRBV10-3 with TRBJ2-7, with TRBD2 matching over 9 bases. V lost 3 bases and J lost 2; bases outside the gene matches: 5. The germline CDR1 and CDR2 sequences are ENHRY and SYGVKD. The CDR3 has 15 amino acids. The CDR3 nucleotides read TGTGCCATCAGTGACCAGCGGGAGGCCCCCTACGAGCAGTACTTC. Protein product: CAISDQREAPYEQYF.

A single count supports this clone. J is TRBJ2-1 and V is TRBV9, with 9 nucleotides matching TRBD2. With V trimmed by 0 bases and J by 9 bases, 19 bases remained unmatched. CDR3 length equals 19 residues. The germline CDR1 and CDR2 sequences are SGDLS and YYNGEE. The CDR3 DNA is TGTGCCAGCAGCGTAGTGAGTGGAGGTGTGGCGGGAGGGCCGGGTGAGCAGTTCTTC. It translates to CASSVVSGGVAGGPGEQFF. Full variable domain (remainder filled in from reference TRBV9 and TRBJ2-1): DSGVTQTPKHLITATGQRVTLRCSPRSGDLSVYWYQQSLDQGLQFLIQYYNGEERAKGNILERFSAQQFPDLHSELNLSSLELGDSALYFCASSVVSGGVAGGPGEQFFGPGTRLTVL.

This sequence joins TRBV19 and TRBJ2-1, with 7 bases matching TRBD2. J gave up 8 bases and V 9 bases, and 7 bases lay outside the gene matches. The CDR3 runs 12 residues. The germline gives CDR1 LNHDA, CDR2 SQIVND (reference sequence). CDR3 DNA: TGTGCCAGCGGCACTAGCGTCCATGAGCAGTTCTTC. Its translation is CASGTSVHEQFF.

This clone was counted between two and nine times. The chain recombines TRBV5-1 with TRBJ2-5, with a tentative D call TRBD2 (7 bases). The CDR3 is 14 residues long. The germline V and J ends were trimmed by 4 bases and 5 bases, with 15 bases remaining between them. The germline V gene has CDR1 SGHRS and CDR2 YFSETQ. CDR3 protein: CASSLRGGPETQYF. CDR3 coding DNA: TGCGCCAGCAGCCTGAGGGGGGGGCCGGAGACCCAGTACTTC.

This clone has only a few counts. This chain links TRBV13 with TRBJ2-7, with D maybe TRBD2 (5 bases). The CDR3 totals 14 residues. The germline V gene has CDR1 PRHDT and CDR2 FYEKMQ (reference sequence). V was trimmed by 0 bases and J by 2 bases, leaving 8 bases between them. The chain's CDR3 is CASSLGRVPYEQYF. As DNA, the CDR3 is TGTGCCAGCAGCTTAGGGCGGGTCCCCTACGAGCAGTACTTC. The whole variable domain, filled in from reference TRBV13 and TRBJ2-7, reads AAGVIQSPRHLIKEKRETATLKCYPIPRHDTVYWYQQGPGQDPQFLISFYEKMQSDKGSIPDRFSAQQFSDYHSELNMSSLELGDSALYFCASSLGRVPYEQYFGPGTRLTVT.

The chain joins TRBV18 to TRBJ1-5; 11 nucleotides agree with TRBD1. CDR1 and CDR2 (germline): KGHSH, LQKENI. This CDR3 is 15 amino acids long. After removal of 4 bases from V and 7 bases from J, the junction contained 6 bases not matched to a gene. DNA for the CDR3: TGTGCCAGCTCACAGAGGACAGGGGGCGTACAGCCCCAGCATTTT. This gives the protein CASSQRTGGVQPQHF.

V is TRBV30 and J is TRBJ1-1, with TRBD1 identical over 7 bases. Germline CDR1 reads GTSNPN; CDR2 reads SVGIG (reference sequence). Losses at the gene ends were 4 bases for V and 8 bases for J; bases not matched to a gene: 7. The CDR3 loop spans 12 amino acids. The CDR3 reads CAWTRQGEEAFF. CDR3 coding DNA: TGTGCCTGGACCCGACAGGGCGAGGAAGCTTTCTTT.

This clone was seen a handful of times. This chain uses TRBV7-3 with TRBJ2-5; 8 bases are a match to TRBD1. Per germline, CDR1 SGHTA and CDR2 FQGTGA. The length of the CDR3 is 13 residues. With V trimmed by 4 bases and J by 5 bases, 3 bases remained unmatched. The CDR3, as DNA: TGTGCCAGCAGCTATGGACAGGGTGAGACCCAGTACTTC. This translates into CASSYGQGETQYF.

In DNA, the CDR3 is TGTGCCAGCGGCCGGGACAGGGACCCTTCGGGCTACACCTTC. This translates into CASGRDRDPSGYTF. The chain carries TRBV11-2 and TRBJ1-2; 9 positions match TRBD1. Germline V lookup: CDR1 SGHAT, CDR2 FQNNGV. V was pared by 8 bases and J by 8 bases, with 12 bases of the junction left unmatched. The CDR3 covers 14 residues. The variable domain in full, with the rest retrieved from reference TRBV11-2 and TRBJ1-2, is EAGVAQSPRYKIIEKRQSVAFWCNPISGHATLYWYQQILGQGPKLLIQFQNNGVVDDSQLPKDRFSAERLKGVDSTLKIQPAKLEDSAVYLCASGRDRDPSGYTFGSGTRLTVV.